One and the same sample provided the 17 T cell receptor beta chains below, sequenced in a study of cytomegalovirus exposure and HLA in healthy donors. The protocol was immunoSEQ multiplex PCR, while the TCRdb copy is restricted to in-frame clones and leaves out a portion. Here the sample spans about 76,000 clones, 94% being singletons. Sequencing input: PBMCs. The receptors come from a man younger than 30 in good health and CMV-seropositive.

This clone was counted once. The V call is TRBV19, the J call TRBJ1-1; 9 positions agree with TRBD1. The germline gives CDR1 LNHDA, CDR2 SQIVND (reference sequence). CDR3 size: 15 residues. The V gene end was trimmed by 3 bases and the J gene end by 0 bases; junction bases not matched to a gene: 2. The CDR3, as DNA: TGTGCCAGTAGTATCACAGGGGGCCTGAACACTGAAGCTTTCTTT. Protein product: CASSITGGLNTEAFF.

V usage is TRBV28 and J usage is TRBJ2-5, with D hard to call. In germline, CDR1 is MDHEN, CDR2 SYDVKM. The CDR3 extends over 14 amino acids. Trimming shortened V by 6 bases and J by 2 bases, and 13 bases separated the two germline ends. In DNA, the CDR3 is TGTGCCAGCAGCTCCCGGGTTGCTCAAGAGACCCAGTACTTC. Amino acid sequence: CASSSRVAQETQYF. The full variable domain, with the rest looked up from reference TRBV28 and TRBJ2-5, is DVKVTQSSRYLVKRTGEKVFLECVQDMDHENMFWYRQDPGLGLRLIYFSYDVKMKEKGDIPEGYSVSREKKERFSLILESASTNQTSMYLCASSSRVAQETQYFGPGTRLLVL.

V gene TRBV4-1 combines with J gene TRBJ2-7, with 9 positions matching TRBD2. Germline-derived CDR1 and CDR2 are MGHRA and YSYEKL. V gave up 0 bases and J gave up 3 bases; unmatched junction bases: 3. CDR3 size: 15 residues. CDR3 loop: CASSQDKTSGYEQYF. In DNA form, the CDR3 reads TGCGCCAGCAGCCAAGATAAGACTAGCGGCTACGAGCAGTACTTC.

The gene calls are TRBV7-3 and TRBJ2-6; 10 bases fit TRBD2. The V segment lost 1 base and the J segment 9 bases; nucleotides outside the gene matches: 6. Germline CDR1 reads SGHTA; CDR2 reads FQGTGA. The CDR3 length is 16 residues. The CDR3 reads CASSLIPKREGNVLTF. The CDR3 region has the DNA TGTGCCAGCAGCTTAATCCCTAAGCGGGAGGGCAACGTCCTGACTTTC.

CDR3 region: CASSSPEGQGARNYGYTF. CDR3 coding DNA: TGTGCCAGTAGCTCCCCCGAGGGACAGGGGGCGAGGAACTATGGCTACACCTTC. The V and J genes are TRBV19 and TRBJ1-2, with 12 bases identical to TRBD1. The CDR3 extends over 18 amino acids. Losses at the gene ends were 6 bases for V and 2 bases for J; bases not matched to a gene: 13. Germline V gives CDR1 LNHDA, CDR2 SQIVND (reference sequence). Combining the CDR3 with reference TRBV19 and TRBJ1-2 gives the whole variable domain DGGITQSPKYLFRKEGQNVTLSCEQNLNHDAMYWYRQDPGQGLRLIYYSQIVNDFQKGDIAEGYSVSREKKESFPLTVTSAQKNPTAFYLCASSSPEGQGARNYGYTFGSGTRLTVV.

The V and J genes are TRBV18 and TRBJ1-1; no firm D call. The ends were cut back, 10 bases at V and 6 bases at J, with 24 bases in the middle. The CDR3 runs 15 residues. In germline, CDR1 is KGHSH, CDR2 LQKENI. In DNA form, the CDR3 reads TGTGCCACCGCTAAAGAGTGGAGGGTGGGGTCTGAAGCTTTCTTT. It yields the protein CATAKEWRVGSEAFF.

The V gene is TRBV9, the J gene TRBJ1-1; D is perhaps TRBD1 (5 bases). Germline CDR1 and CDR2: SGDLS and YYNGEE. The CDR3 runs to 14 residues. The V end was cut by 6 bases, the J end by 3 bases, with 15 bases between. Written as DNA, the CDR3 is TGTGCCAGCACCGAGACAGCCTCTGACACTGAAGCTTTCTTT. Amino acid sequence: CASTETASDTEAFF.

V gene TRBV19 combines with J gene TRBJ2-1, with TRBD2 matching 14 bases. The CDR3 has 16 amino acids. Losses at the gene ends were 6 bases for V and 8 bases for J; bases not matched to a gene: 9. Germline V gene sequence: CDR1 LNHDA, CDR2 SQIVND (reference sequence). CDR3 amino acids: CASRDLGTSGSHEQFF. CDR3 DNA: TGTGCCAGTAGAGACCTCGGGACTAGCGGGAGTCATGAGCAGTTCTTC.

This chain links TRBV5-6 with TRBJ2-7; 8 bases fit TRBD1. The length of the CDR3 is 13 residues. Trimming at V came to 4 bases and at J to 7 bases, leaving 7 bases not matched to a gene. Looked up from germline, CDR1 is SGHDT and CDR2 is YYEEEE. CDR3 residues: CASSPRGRKEQYF. CDR3 bases: TGTGCCAGCAGCCCCAGGGGGCGCAAAGAGCAGTACTTC.

V and J are TRBV5-1 and TRBJ2-7, with 7 positions matching TRBD1. The germline gives CDR1 SGHRS, CDR2 YFSETQ. The CDR3 extends over 14 amino acids. V gave up 3 bases and J gave up 5 bases; unmatched junction bases: 8. The CDR3 loop reads CASSSRTGRDEQYF. The DNA of the CDR3 is TGCGCCAGCAGCTCCCGGACAGGAAGGGACGAGCAGTACTTC. Full variable domain (remainder filled in from reference TRBV5-1 and TRBJ2-7): KAGVTQTPRYLIKTRGQQVTLSCSPISGHRSVSWYQQTPGQGLQFLFEYFSETQRNKGNFPGRFSGRQFSNSRSEMNVSTLELGDSALYLCASSSRTGRDEQYFGPGTRLTVT.

The chain links TRBV28 to TRBJ2-1, with 9 bases aligning to TRBD1. The CDR3 length is 17 residues. The V gene end was trimmed by 10 bases and the J gene end by 7 bases; junction bases not matched to a gene: 20. CDR1 MDHEN and CDR2 SYDVKM come from the germline V gene. CDR3 sequence (DNA): TGTGCCACCTCCGGGACTACGTACAGGGGGCCTCAGAATGAGCAGTTCTTC. Translated, it gives CATSGTTYRGPQNEQFF.

The V call is TRBV28, the J call TRBJ2-5, with a weak D call TRBD2 (6 bases). The V gene lost 5 bases and the J gene lost 7 bases, with 17 bases spanning the gap. Looked up from germline, CDR1 is MDHEN and CDR2 is SYDVKM. The CDR3 contains 14 residues. This chain's CDR3 is CASSPARDSTTQYF. DNA for the CDR3: TGTGCCAGCAGTCCCGCCCGGGACTCGACGACCCAGTACTTC.

V usage is TRBV28 and J usage is TRBJ2-7, with TRBD2 matching 13 bases. Germline assignment: CDR1 MDHEN and CDR2 SYDVKM. The CDR3 is 15 amino acids. The V segment lost 5 bases and the J segment 0 bases; nucleotides outside the gene matches: 1. CDR3 DNA sequence: TGTGCCAGCAGTCGGACTAGCGGGAGCTCCTACGAGCAGTACTTC. Its translation: CASSRTSGSSYEQYF.

The gene calls are TRBV5-5 and TRBJ2-7, with 9 positions matching TRBD1. Unmatched junction bases numbered 6, after V lost 5 bases and J lost 0 bases. CDR1 is SGHKS, CDR2 YYEKEE, per germline (reference sequence). The CDR3 length is 15 residues. DNA of the CDR3: TGTGCCAGCAGTACAGGGGGCCCTACCTCCTACGAGCAGTACTTC. Protein sequence: CASSTGGPTSYEQYF.

The rearrangement links TRBV27 to TRBJ1-1; 8 bases map to TRBD1. V lost 7 bases, J lost 4 bases, and 8 bases stayed unmatched. This CDR3 comprises 14 residues. In germline, CDR1 is MNHEY, CDR2 SMNVEV (reference sequence). CDR3 in amino acids: CASNMRTGPTEAFF. The CDR3 nucleotides are TGTGCCAGCAACATGAGGACAGGGCCCACTGAAGCTTTCTTT.

The chain combines TRBV16 with TRBJ2-3; 7 bases map to TRBD1. The CDR3 contains 16 residues. Losses at the gene ends were 2 bases for V and 1 base for J; bases not matched to a gene: 6. Germline V gene lookup returns CDR1 KGHSY and CDR2 FQNENV. The CDR3 DNA sequence: TGTGCCAGCAGCCAAGATTCAACAGGGGGCACAGATACGCAGTATTTT. This codes for CASSQDSTGGTDTQYF.

The chain has TRBV9 and TRBJ2-6, with D perhaps matching TRBD2 (6 bases). CDR3 size: 17 residues. V was cut by 4 bases and J by 4 bases, with 18 bases left in between. The germline CDR1 and CDR2 sequences are SGDLS and YYNGEE. The CDR3 coding sequence is TGTGCCAGCAGCCCCGGGAGCACCAATGGGGGGGCCAACGTCCTGACTTTC. Translating gives CASSPGSTNGGANVLTF.